These T cell receptor beta chains were read from a single sample in a study of T cell repertoires in cytomegalovirus infection. TCRdb analysed the reads with MiXCR anew, one entry per CDR3 protein. The profile shows roughly 46,000 distinct CDR3 sequences, around 18% of them singletons. Their specific antigens are unknown. The starting material was CD8+ T cells from cultured PBMCs, obtained from culture after CMV antigen stimulation. These receptors were collected from a human donor in good health (CMV status not recorded). Some clones in this sample may be carry-over from other donors' samples. CDR3s include the opening cysteine and the closing phenylalanine or tryptophan. D genes are given only for firm matches. Only some rows state a clone size, as once, few, many or a class for expanded clones.

j_gene | len | abundance | v_gene | d_gene | CDR3aa | CDR3nt
TRBJ1-2 | 18 | many | TRBV18 | TRBD1 | CASSPVRQGPTLNYGYTF | TGTGCCAGCTCACCAGTAAGACAGGGGCCAACTCTTAACTATGGCTACACCTTC
TRBJ1-5 | 14 | many | TRBV7-8 | . | CASSTGGGNQPQHF | TGTGCCAGCAGCACCGGCGGGGGCAATCAGCCCCAGCATTTT
TRBJ2-7 | 12 | . | TRBV20-1 | TRBD2 | CSAASGAYEQYF | TGCAGTGCTGCCAGCGGGGCCTACGAGCAGTACTTC
TRBJ2-5 | 15 | . | TRBV2 | . | CASTRLGINQETQYF | TGTGCCAGCACACGCCTCGGCATTAACCAAGAGACCCAGTACTTC
TRBJ2-1 | 17 | few | TRBV5-1 | TRBD2 | CASSLAGGLAGDNEQFF | TGCGCCAGCAGCTTGGCCGGAGGGTTAGCGGGAGACAATGAGCAGTTCTTC
TRBJ2-7 | 13 | . | TRBV6-1 | . | CASSEPTSYEQYF | TGTGCCAGCAGTGAGCCTACCTCCTACGAGCAGTACTTC
TRBJ2-1 | 14 | . | TRBV28 | . | CAERGQSSYNEQFF | TGTGCCGAACGGGGGCAGAGCTCCTACAATGAGCAGTTCTTC
TRBJ2-5 | 17 | . | TRBV5-6 | . | CASSLRRQALYQETQYF | TGTGCCAGCAGCTTAAGGAGACAGGCCTTGTACCAAGAGACCCAGTACTTC
TRBJ2-7 | 14 | . | TRBV6-5 | . | CTSSYGGASYEQYF | TGTACCAGCAGTTACGGAGGGGCGAGCTACGAGCAGTACTTC
TRBJ2-7 | 15 | . | TRBV12-5 | TRBD1 | CASGPPGQGVGEQYF | TGTGCTAGTGGTCCTCCGGGACAGGGCGTAGGGGAGCAGTACTTC
TRBJ2-7 | 15 | many | TRBV4-1 | . | CASSQEAGSSYEQYF | TGCGCCAGCAGCCAAGAGGCGGGTTCCTCCTACGAGCAGTACTTC
TRBJ1-5 | 16 | . | TRBV7-6 | TRBD1 | CASSPRGRGGNQPQHF | TGTGCCAGCAGCCCGAGGGGGCGCGGCGGCAATCAGCCCCAGCATTTT
TRBJ2-7 | 15 | . | TRBV7-8 | . | CASSLRRQRPYEQYF | TGTGCCAGCAGCTTACGGAGACAGCGCCCCTACGAGCAGTACTTC
TRBJ1-5 | 15 | . | TRBV19 | TRBD1 | CASSIGTGLEQPQHF | TGTGCCAGTAGTATAGGGACAGGGTTGGAACAGCCCCAGCATTTT
TRBJ2-7 | 12 | many | TRBV7-9 | . | CASSWSGAEQYF | TGTGCCAGCAGCTGGAGTGGGGCGGAGCAGTACTTC
TRBJ2-1 | 13 | . | TRBV27 | . | CASSKGSYNEQFF | TGTGCCAGCAGTAAGGGCTCCTACAATGAGCAGTTCTTC
TRBJ1-1 | 12 | many | TRBV7-2 | . | CASSPKNTEAFF | TGTGCCAGCAGCCCCAAGAACACTGAAGCTTTCTTT
TRBJ2-1 | 12 | . | TRBV20-1 | . | CSARVENWEQFF | TGCAGTGCTAGAGTTGAGAATTGGGAGCAGTTCTTC
TRBJ2-1 | 15 | . | TRBV4-3 | . | CASSEGLSSYNEQFF | TGCGCCAGCAGCGAGGGGTTGTCCTCCTACAATGAGCAGTTCTTC
TRBJ2-5 | 13 | few | TRBV11-2 | . | CASSLDWGRSQYF | TGTGCCAGCAGCTTAGATTGGGGACGGTCCCAGTACTTC
TRBJ1-1 | 15 | . | TRBV19 | TRBD1 | CASSTMGTGGTEAFF | TGTGCCAGTAGTACTATGGGGACAGGGGGCACTGAAGCTTTCTTT
TRBJ2-2 | 16 | many | TRBV12-5 | . | CASGSQGTLNTGELFF | TGTGCTAGTGGTTCGCAGGGGACCCTGAACACCGGGGAGCTGTTTTTT
TRBJ1-1 | 16 | many | TRBV5-1 | . | CASSSTPGVMNTEAFF | TGCGCCAGCAGCTCTACCCCCGGGGTTATGAACACTGAAGCTTTCTTT
TRBJ1-1 | 12 | . | TRBV29-1 | . | CSVEVGATEAFF | TGCAGCGTTGAAGTCGGAGCCACTGAAGCTTTCTTT